Below, one T cell receptor beta chain is given with its context. The sample is drawn from a study of blood T cell repertoires in COVID-19. Study overall: COVID-19 samples collected from the United States, Italy and Spain covered acute and convalescent phases. The analysed material was cDNA or gDNA that came from T cells, B-cell-depleted T cells, or PBMCs.

CDR1 and CDR2 from the germline V gene are SGHVS and FNYEAQ. This CDR3 has 15 amino acids. V was cut by 5 bases and J by 4 bases, with 15 bases left in between. Per the original methods: Counts of nucleated cells, estimated from reference gene primer amplification, were obtained. Profiled with immunoSEQ multiplex PCR; TCRdb holds only in-frame clones, not every one. D and trimming were read from the DNA, whereas the V and J calls and clone size are those reported in that table. The sample has a few hundred thousand clones; around nine tenths are singletons. The sample was PBMCs or T cells enriched from blood (not recorded which). The source is a woman between 18 and 29 years old who had recovered from COVID-19. This chain links TRBV7-6 with TRBJ1-5; D remains ambiguous. The CDR3 loop reads CASSHRGGRNQPQHF. CDR3 DNA sequence: TGTGCCAGCAGCCACCGAGGAGGGCGGAATCAGCCCCAGCATTTT.